The 5 T cell receptor beta chains below were found in one sample sequenced in a study of blood T cell repertoires in COVID-19. The data were produced by immunoSEQ multiplex PCR, yet TCRdb's version contains in-frame clones alone and is incomplete. The table lists some 130,000 clones, about 86% of them singletons. The sequenced sample consisted of peripheral blood. The origin of the receptors is a woman aged 50 to 60 who had recovered from COVID-19.

This chain connects TRBV11-2 to TRBJ2-3; D may be TRBD2 (5 bases). Germline lookup yields CDR1 SGHAT and CDR2 FQNNGV. The CDR3 totals 13 residues. Trimming cost V 5 bases and J 4 bases, with 10 bases left between them. As DNA, the CDR3 is TGTGCCAGCAGCCCCGGGATTCCAGATACGCAGTATTTT. Translated: CASSPGIPDTQYF.

The chain recombines TRBV6-2 or TRBV6-3 with TRBJ2-2; possibly TRBD1 for D (6 bases). V lost 6 bases and J lost 1, with 18 bases in between. Germline V gene sequence: CDR1 MNHEY, CDR2 SVGEGT. The CDR3 runs to 17 residues. Here the CDR3 reads CASSPGQLRGNTGELFF. CDR3 coding DNA: TGTGCCAGCAGCCCGGGACAACTAAGGGGGAACACCGGGGAGCTGTTTTTT.

The V gene is TRBV11-2, the J gene TRBJ2-5, with 9 nucleotides matching TRBD2. Germline loops: CDR1 SGHAT, CDR2 FQNNGV. The CDR3 consists of 15 residues. V gave up 3 bases and J gave up 2 bases; unmatched junction bases: 4. The CDR3: CASSFLGLAQETQYF. CDR3 sequence (DNA): TGTGCCAGCAGCTTTTTAGGACTAGCGCAAGAGACCCAGTACTTC. The variable domain in full, completed from reference TRBV11-2 and TRBJ2-5, reads EAGVAQSPRYKIIEKRQSVAFWCNPISGHATLYWYQQILGQGPKLLIQFQNNGVVDDSQLPKDRFSAERLKGVDSTLKIQPAKLEDSAVYLCASSFLGLAQETQYFGPGTRLLVL.

This chain connects TRBV15 to TRBJ2-1; 12 bases are a match to TRBD2. Germline V gene lookup returns CDR1 LNHNV and CDR2 YYDKDF (reference sequence). The CDR3 has 16 residues. V lost 5 bases and J lost 10; bases outside the gene matches: 12. CDR3 region: CATSAQPSGGAGEQFF. The CDR3 DNA reads as TGTGCCACCAGCGCCCAACCTAGCGGGGGGGCAGGAGAGCAGTTCTTC.

The chain employs TRBV2 and TRBJ1-2; TRBD1 aligns across 9 bases. The CDR3 spans 14 residues. Trimming at V came to 5 bases and at J to 3 bases, leaving 4 bases not matched to a gene. Germline CDR1 and CDR2: SNHLY and FYNNEI. Here the CDR3 DNA reads TGTGCCAGCAGTAAACAGGGGGCGGACTATGGCTACACCTTC. Its translation: CASSKQGADYGYTF.